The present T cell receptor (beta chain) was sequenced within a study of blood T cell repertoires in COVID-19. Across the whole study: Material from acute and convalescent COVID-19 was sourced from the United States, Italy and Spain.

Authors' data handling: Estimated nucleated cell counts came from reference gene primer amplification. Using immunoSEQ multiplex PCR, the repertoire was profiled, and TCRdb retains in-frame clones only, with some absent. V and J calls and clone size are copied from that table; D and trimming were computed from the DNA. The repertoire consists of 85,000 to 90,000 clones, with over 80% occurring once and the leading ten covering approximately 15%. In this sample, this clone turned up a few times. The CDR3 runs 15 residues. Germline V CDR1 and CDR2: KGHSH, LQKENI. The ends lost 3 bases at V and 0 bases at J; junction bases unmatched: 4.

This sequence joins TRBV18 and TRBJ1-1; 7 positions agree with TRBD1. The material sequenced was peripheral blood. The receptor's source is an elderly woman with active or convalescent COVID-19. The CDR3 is CASSPGQTLNTEAFF. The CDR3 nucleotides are TGTGCCAGCTCACCGGGACAGACCTTGAACACTGAAGCTTTCTTT. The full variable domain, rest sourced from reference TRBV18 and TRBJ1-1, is NAGVMQNPRHLVRRRGQEARLRCSPMKGHSHVYWYRQLPEEGLKFMVYLQKENIIDESGMPKERFSAEFPKEGPSILRIQQVVRGDSAAYFCASSPGQTLNTEAFFGQGTRLTVV.